The 27 T cell receptor beta chains below come from one sample, sequenced in a study of T cell repertoires in cytomegalovirus infection. TCRdb re-called the reads with MiXCR, one entry per CDR3 protein. The data hold more than 400,000 distinct CDR3 sequences, with more than 25% observed a single time. The sample taken for sequencing was PBMCs. All receptors derive from a human donor in good health (CMV status not recorded). Some clones in this sample may be carry-over from other donors' samples.

The chain has TRBV27 and TRBJ2-7; 9 positions agree with TRBD1. The V gene end was trimmed by 1 base and the J gene end by 3 bases; junction bases not matched to a gene: 19. The germline V gene has CDR1 MNHEY and CDR2 SMNVEV (reference sequence). This CDR3 is 20 amino acids long. CDR3 in amino acids: CASSLYRPLTGTGYVYEQYF. The CDR3 DNA reads TGTGCCAGCAGTTTATACCGCCCCCTAACCGGGACAGGGTATGTCTACGAGCAGTACTTC.

This clonotype was counted between two and nine times. The chain is built from TRBV18 and TRBJ1-1, with unresolved D. This CDR3 spans 14 amino acids. V was pared by 2 bases and J by 3 bases, with 10 bases between. The germline V gene has CDR1 KGHSH and CDR2 LQKENI. The CDR3 spells CASSPTGGDTEAFF. The CDR3 DNA is TGTGCCAGCTCACCAACCGGTGGGGACACTGAAGCTTTCTTT. The full variable domain, in which reference TRBV18 and TRBJ1-1 provide the parts outside the CDR3, is NAGVMQNPRHLVRRRGQEARLRCSPMKGHSHVYWYRQLPEEGLKFMVYLQKENIIDESGMPKERFSAEFPKEGPSILRIQQVVRGDSAAYFCASSPTGGDTEAFFGQGTRLTVV.

The chain uses TRBV29-1 and TRBJ2-1; the D gene is possibly TRBD2 (6 bases). The CDR3 consists of 14 residues. Between the trimmed V and J ends, which lost 2 bases and 4 bases, there was a span of 12 bases. Germline V gene sequence: CDR1 SQVTM, CDR2 ANQGSEA. The CDR3 spells CSVELGRSYNEQFF. The CDR3 region has the DNA TGCAGCGTTGAACTCGGGAGAAGTTACAATGAGCAGTTCTTC.

The chain couples TRBV6-1 to TRBJ1-1; D not resolved. With 5 bases removed from V and 0 bases from J, the gap between germline ends came to 13 bases. Looked up from germline, CDR1 is MNHNS and CDR2 is SASEGT. The CDR3 is made up of 15 amino acids. The CDR3 region is CASSRYSSLNTEAFF. The CDR3, as DNA: TGTGCCAGCAGTAGATACAGCTCCCTGAACACTGAAGCTTTCTTT.

V gene TRBV10-3 combines with J gene TRBJ1-1, with 7 bases matching TRBD1. The V gene end was trimmed by 5 bases and the J gene end by 3 bases; junction bases not matched to a gene: 3. This CDR3 is built from 13 residues. Germline CDR1 and CDR2: ENHRY and SYGVKD. This CDR3 reads CAISRDRYTEAFF. The CDR3 region has the DNA TGTGCCATCAGTCGGGACAGATACACTGAAGCTTTCTTT.

The CDR3 bases are TGTGCCATCAGTGTGCGGGAGAGGACAGATACGCAGTATTTT. Translating it yields CAISVRERTDTQYF. The rearrangement joins TRBV10-3 to TRBJ2-3; TRBD2 matches at 7 bases. In germline, CDR1 is ENHRY, CDR2 SYGVKD. V lost 4 bases to trimming and J lost 3 bases; unmatched junction nucleotides: 4. The CDR3 runs 14 residues.

This clonotype appeared a few times. The gene calls are TRBV11-2 and TRBJ1-1, with D maybe TRBD1 (5 bases). Germline CDR1 SGHAT, CDR2 FQNNGV. Trimming removed 5 bases from V and 0 bases from J, with 16 bases in between. The CDR3 has 16 amino acids. The DNA of the CDR3 is TGTGCCAGCAGCCCTAGCCCGCGGGGCATGAACACTGAAGCTTTCTTT. Translating it yields CASSPSPRGMNTEAFF.

The rearrangement uses TRBV19 and TRBJ1-2; D might be TRBD1 (5 bases). Germline assignment: CDR1 LNHDA and CDR2 SQIVND (reference sequence). The CDR3 sequence is 15 residues long. V was clipped by 3 bases and J by 4 bases, with 15 bases between them. CDR3 protein: CASSMIRGPSYGYTF. CDR3 sequence (DNA): TGTGCCAGTAGTATGATTAGGGGACCTTCCTATGGCTACACCTTC.

This sequence joins TRBV5-6 and TRBJ2-1; 8 nucleotides agree with TRBD2. The CDR3 covers 16 residues. The ends lost 0 bases at V and 9 bases at J; junction bases unmatched: 11. The germline CDR1 and CDR2 sequences are SGHDT and YYEEEE. CDR3 protein: CASSLVGGAQELEQFF. CDR3 DNA: TGTGCCAGCAGCTTGGTCGGGGGGGCGCAAGAACTTGAGCAGTTCTTC.

The rearrangement links TRBV3-1 to TRBJ1-1; D is possibly TRBD1 (6 bases). Trimming cost V 5 bases and J 3 bases, with 13 bases left between them. CDR1 is LGHDT and CDR2 is YNNKEL in the germline V gene (reference sequence). The CDR3 length is 14 residues. For the CDR3, the DNA is TGTGCCAGCAGCTGGAGGGGGTCCGACACTGAAGCTTTCTTT. It encodes CASSWRGSDTEAFF.

This clonotype was seen more than once but under ten times. V is TRBV28 and J is TRBJ2-3; D gene unclear. In germline, CDR1 is MDHEN, CDR2 SYDVKM. The CDR3 length is 14 residues. Between the trimmed V and J ends, which lost 5 bases and 1 base, there was a span of 10 bases. CDR3: CASSHADRTDTQYF. The CDR3 DNA is TGTGCCAGCAGTCACGCCGACCGCACAGATACGCAGTATTTT.

The V and J genes are TRBV28 and TRBJ2-1; 9 bases match TRBD1. CDR1 and CDR2 (germline): MDHEN, SYDVKM. The length of the CDR3 is 14 residues. Trimming removed 8 bases from V and 15 bases from J; junction bases left unmatched: 17. CDR3 DNA: TGTGCCAGCTTAACTTTCCCCCGACAGGGGGAATGGTTCTTC. It translates to CASLTFPRQGEWFF.

A few counts support this clonotype. The V gene is TRBV28, the J gene TRBJ2-1; TRBD2 aligns across 10 bases. CDR3 length: 14 residues. Germline loops: CDR1 MDHEN, CDR2 SYDVKM. V shed 7 bases, J shed 10 bases, and the junction held 10 bases outside the gene matches. As DNA, the CDR3 is TGTGCCAGCATTCGAGCGGGAGGGCTGTGGGAGCAGTTCTTC. Its protein product is CASIRAGGLWEQFF.

This clonotype has at least ten counts. The chain is built from TRBV7-2 and TRBJ2-7; 12 bases are a match to TRBD2. The CDR3 loop spans 16 amino acids. Unmatched junction bases numbered 7, after V lost 0 bases and J lost 7 bases. Germline V CDR1 and CDR2: SGHTA, FQGNSA. The CDR3, as DNA: TGTGCCAGCAGCTTAGCCCTAGCGGGAGGGCCGAGGGAGCAGTACTTC. It specifies CASSLALAGGPREQYF.

The CDR3: CASSTGTEETQYF. CDR3 DNA sequence: TGTGCCAGCAGTACCGGGACTGAAGAGACCCAGTACTTC. The rearrangement uses TRBV11-3 and TRBJ2-5; possibly TRBD2 for D (6 bases). Germline loops: CDR1 SGHNT, CDR2 YENEEA. The V gene lost 6 bases and the J gene lost 3 bases, with 11 bases spanning the gap. CDR3 length: 13 amino acids.

The chain joins TRBV19 to TRBJ1-1; D uncertain. The germline V and J ends were trimmed by 8 bases and 0 bases, with 10 bases remaining between them. Per the germline V gene, CDR1 is LNHDA and CDR2 is SQIVND (reference sequence). This CDR3 has 13 residues. This CDR3 is CASHVGLNTEAFF. The CDR3 DNA sequence: TGTGCCAGTCATGTAGGATTGAACACTGAAGCTTTCTTT.

V usage is TRBV6-5 and J usage is TRBJ2-1, with 9 bases matching TRBD1. The V gene's germline CDR1 is MNHEY and CDR2 SVGAGI. This CDR3 spans 17 amino acids. Trimming removed 4 bases from V and 2 bases from J; junction bases left unmatched: 9. The CDR3 region is CASSSGQGSPTYNEQFF. DNA for the CDR3: TGTGCCAGCAGTTCGGGACAGGGTTCTCCGACCTACAATGAGCAGTTCTTC.

This clonotype was counted ten times or more. The V call is TRBV19, the J call TRBJ2-5; possible D gene TRBD2, 5 bases. The CDR3 runs 13 residues. Germline CDR1 reads LNHDA; CDR2 reads SQIVND (reference sequence). Trimming took 3 bases from V and 5 from J, leaving 10 bases between them. CDR3 DNA sequence: TGTGCCAGTAGTATGAGGGCCAGCGAGACCCAGTACTTC. As protein: CASSMRASETQYF.

About this clonotype: One base away lies a much larger clone, so this may be a sequencing read error. The CDR3 loop reads CVTRNPGTGSGSEAFF. CDR3 nucleotides: TGTGTCACCCGAAATCCTGGGACGGGTTCTGGGTCTGAAGCTTTCTTT. The V and J genes are TRBV15 and TRBJ1-1, with a tentative D call TRBD1 (5 bases). The CDR3 consists of 16 residues. Germline V lookup: CDR1 LNHNV, CDR2 YYDKDF (reference sequence).

The rearrangement uses TRBV4-1 and TRBJ2-7; a possible D gene is TRBD1 (6 bases). There are 15 residues in the CDR3. Trimming removed 4 bases at V and 3 bases at J, with 16 bases between. CDR1 MGHRA and CDR2 YSYEKL come from the germline V gene. CDR3 protein: CASSRFRDTFYEQYF. The CDR3, as DNA: TGCGCCAGCAGCCGTTTCCGGGACACTTTCTACGAGCAGTACTTC.

The V call is TRBV12-3 or TRBV12-4, the J call TRBJ1-6, with D unresolved. The ends were cut back, 6 bases at V and 6 bases at J, with 9 bases in the middle. The CDR3 spans 13 residues. The CDR3 nucleotides read TGTGCCAGCAGCCCCACCCTTAATTCACCCCTCCACTTT. Translated, it gives CASSPTLNSPLHF.

In its sample, this clonotype was seen many times. The CDR3 protein is CASSFSAKNQPQHF. As DNA, the CDR3 is TGTGCCAGCAGCTTTTCGGCCAAAAATCAGCCCCAGCATTTT. This chain joins TRBV7-8 and TRBJ1-5; D remains unclear. The CDR3 loop spans 14 amino acids. V was pared by 3 bases and J by 4 bases, with 10 bases between. The germline V gene has CDR1 SGHVS and CDR2 FQNEAQ.

This clonotype turned up a few times. One end of the junction does not line up with germline, which may come from a read error. The J gene is TRBJ2-4, the V gene TRBV19; D may be TRBD2 (6 bases). From germline, CDR1 is LNHDA and CDR2 SQIVND (reference sequence). The CDR3 is made up of 14 amino acids. The CDR3: CASSIGSGQAGVVF. The DNA for the CDR3 is TGTGCCAGTAGTATCGGTAGCGGTCAGGCTGGCGTAGTTTTC.

The chain has TRBV4-3 and TRBJ1-1; TRBD1 is a possible D gene (5 bases). V lost 3 bases and J lost 0, with 11 bases in between. Germline V gene data show CDR1 as LGHNA and CDR2 as YSLEER. CDR3 length: 15 residues. The CDR3 sequence: CASSHRQDMNTEAFF. The CDR3 DNA is TGCGCCAGCAGCCATCGGCAGGACATGAACACTGAAGCTTTCTTT.

The CDR3 region is CSASSHWRKTEAFF. In nucleotides, the CDR3 is TGCAGTGCTAGTAGCCACTGGCGTAAAACTGAAGCTTTCTTT. The chain carries TRBV20-1 and TRBJ1-1; no clear D gene. Per the germline V gene, CDR1 is DFQATT and CDR2 is SNEGSKA (reference sequence). The CDR3 covers 14 residues. Trimming cost V 3 bases and J 5 bases, with 16 bases left between them.

This clonotype was seen at least ten times. The CDR3 DNA follows: TGTGCCAGCAGCTTAGGTGCCGGGACTCTCCGCACAGATACGCAGTATTTT. Amino acid sequence: CASSLGAGTLRTDTQYF. The chain links TRBV7-2 to TRBJ2-3, with D perhaps TRBD2 (6 bases). V shed 1 base and J shed 1 base, with 15 bases lying between them. The V gene's germline CDR1 is SGHTA and CDR2 FQGNSA. The length of the CDR3 is 17 residues.

With regard to this clonotype: A much larger clone differs by one base, so this may be a read error. The rearrangement links TRBV6-5 to TRBJ2-6, with D unclear. From germline, CDR1 is MNHEY and CDR2 SVGAGI. CDR3 size: 15 residues. V was clipped by 2 bases and J by 0 bases, with 5 bases between them. CDR3 protein: CASSYGPSGANVLTF. CDR3 sequence (DNA): TGTGCCAGCAGTTACGGGCCCTCTGGGGCCAACGTCCTGACTTTC.